This entry describes one T cell receptor beta chain. There is no known antigen for this receptor. No base-level quality is on record; no much larger clone is a single base apart. The collaborating institutions used their own protocols to collect whole blood in K2EDTA tubes. For TCRbeta analysis, collaborator samples were shipped as frozen whole blood, as isolated PBMCs, or as DNA extracted from either sample type. V is clipped by 2 bases and J by 8 bases, and the sequence between their germline boundaries is 7 bases long. The germline V gene (reference sequence) sets CDR1 to DFQATT and CDR2 to SNEGSKA. The CDR3 starts with the cysteine, ends with the phenylalanine, and has 11 residues. Only the CDR3 portion is preserved as DNA: 33 bases, with reading frame beginning at the first base. This specimen belongs to a study of blood T cell repertoires in COVID-19 (dated by TCRdb to about 2020). Study-level background: Collaborator samples came from the United States, Italy and Spain and covered acute and convalescent phases of COVID-19. The prospective study material was composed of cDNA or gDNA derived from T cells, B-cell-depleted T cells, or PBMCs. Deeply sampled blood TCRbeta repertoires from subjects exposed to, actively infected with, or recovered from COVID-19 were included in the dataset. The repertoires were made available in a free public database intended to serve as a resource for research on the immune response to SARS-CoV-2. The samples were drawn from two sources: the first 160 participants of the ongoing ImmuneRACE study, and 1,200 or so subjects contributed by 6 global collaborators. A de-identified subject ID, COVID-19 status, age in years and sex were almost always included in the sample metadata. HLA class I and class II types, where available, came from metadata supplied by the sample provider rather than from assay-based typing. Overall study results and their limits: How much clinical and demographic metadata was included differed by source and by participant, and the metadata was provided uncurated.

TCRbeta CDR3 regions were amplified from genomic DNA by means of the immunoSEQ Assay, a bias-controlled multiplex PCR. The paper's data handling went like this. Within the assay, amplification of reference gene primers was used to estimate how many nucleated cells each sample contained. To quantify the absolute abundance of each unique TCRbeta CDR3 rearrangement, sequence reads were collapsed and filtered. For each sample, productive Simpson clonality was calculated as the square root of Simpson's diversity index over productive rearrangements. The clones in this table, taken by TCRdb from immuneACCESS, are in-frame only. Not every clone is retained; where verified, under half of the shortfall comes from an unresolved V gene, and the cause of the rest is unknown. V and J calls and clone size are those listed in that table; D and trimming were worked out from the DNA. The sample has about 190,000 clones on record, 65% to 85% of them singletons. The ten biggest clones cover 4.5% to 5.5% of the sample.

This sequence originates from a young woman with acute or convalescent COVID-19. The chain is made from TRBV20-1 and TRBJ2-1; TRBD1 could be the D gene, as 5 bases match. The sequenced material came from peripheral blood. The CDR3 loop reads CSARQGYEQFF. The nucleotides read TGCAGTGCTAGACAGGGTTATGAGCAGTTCTTC.